This T cell receptor beta chain was captured by sequencing in a study of blood T cell repertoires in COVID-19. On the study more broadly: PBMCs, B-cell-depleted T cells, or T cells provided the cDNA or gDNA that made up the material.

The study recruited people aged about 18 to 90 years across about two dozen US areas. Per germline, CDR1 MNHEY and CDR2 SMNVEV (reference sequence). V shed 1 base and J shed 4 bases, with 10 bases lying between them. CDR3 length equals 14 residues. Profiling relied on immunoSEQ multiplex PCR, and the TCRdb table lists in-frame clones only, not all of them. The table has about 190,000 clones, approximately 84% seen once. This receptor was obtained from a woman aged 30 to 39 who had recovered from COVID-19. The specimen was PBMCs or T cells enriched from blood (not recorded which). The chain links TRBV27 to TRBJ2-5; D is possibly TRBD1 (6 bases). DNA for the CDR3: TGTGCCAGCAGTTTATATGGGGGCCGAGAGACCCAGTACTTC. It codes for CASSLYGGRETQYF.